Listed here are 2 T cell receptor beta chains from one sample, sequenced in a study of cytomegalovirus exposure and HLA in healthy donors. The PCR had 60 Vbeta and 13 Jbeta primers. The repertoire was sequenced with immunoSEQ multiplex PCR; TCRdb's copy has only in-frame clones and lacks some. The sample holds roughly 150,000 clones, roughly 70% seen once. The sample comprised PBMCs. The receptors shown here come from a man aged 25-45 years in good health and CMV-seropositive.

This clone has more than one count but fewer than ten. This sequence joins TRBV10-1 and TRBJ1-2; weak D call: TRBD1 (6 bases). Germline V gene data show CDR1 as WNHNN and CDR2 as SYGVQD (reference sequence). This CDR3 contains 11 residues. V gave up 8 bases and J gave up 5 bases, with 9 bases separating them. This CDR3 reads CASEGQYGYTF. In nucleotides, the CDR3 is TGCGCCAGCGAAGGACAGTATGGCTACACCTTC.

The gene calls are TRBV27 and TRBJ2-7; TRBD1 agrees at 8 bases. The CDR3 is 16 amino acids. V was pared by 0 bases and J by 5 bases, with 9 bases of the junction left unmatched. Per the germline V gene, CDR1 is MNHEY and CDR2 is SMNVEV (reference sequence). The CDR3 protein is CASSLSPWTGRNEQYF. CDR3 DNA sequence: TGTGCCAGCAGTTTATCGCCCTGGACAGGGCGCAACGAGCAGTACTTC.